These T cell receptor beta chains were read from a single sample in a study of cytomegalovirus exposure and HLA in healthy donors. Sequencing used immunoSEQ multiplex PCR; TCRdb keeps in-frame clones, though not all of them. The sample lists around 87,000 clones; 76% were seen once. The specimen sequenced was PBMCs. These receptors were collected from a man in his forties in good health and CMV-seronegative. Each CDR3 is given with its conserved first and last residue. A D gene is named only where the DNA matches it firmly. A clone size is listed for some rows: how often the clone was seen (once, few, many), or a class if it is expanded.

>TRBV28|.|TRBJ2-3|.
CASRYGGTQYF
TGTGCCAGCAGGTACGGGGGTACGCAGTATTTT
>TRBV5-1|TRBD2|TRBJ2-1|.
CASSILGLAGGYSEQFF
TGCGCCAGCAGCATCCTCGGACTAGCGGGGGGGTATAGTGAGCAGTTCTTC
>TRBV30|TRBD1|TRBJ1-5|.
CAWSEGGGRGLWANQPQHF
TGTGCCTGGAGTGAAGGGGGCGGCAGGGGTCTGTGGGCCAATCAGCCCCAGCATTTT
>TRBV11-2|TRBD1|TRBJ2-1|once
CASSLGTGRYEQFF
TGTGCCAGCAGCTTAGGGACAGGGAGGTATGAGCAGTTCTTC
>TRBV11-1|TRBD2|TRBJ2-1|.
CASSLGLAGYNEQFF
TGTGCCAGCAGCTTGGGACTAGCGGGGTACAATGAGCAGTTCTTC
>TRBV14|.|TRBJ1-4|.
CASSQQFSTNEKLFF
TGTGCCAGCAGCCAACAGTTCTCAACTAATGAAAAACTGTTTTTT
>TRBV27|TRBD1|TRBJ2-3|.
CASSPGQGMADTQYF
TGTGCCAGCAGTCCGGGACAGGGGATGGCAGATACGCAGTATTTT
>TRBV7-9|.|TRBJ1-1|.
CASSSLSREWPEAFF
TGTGCCAGCAGTTCCCTTTCCCGGGAATGGCCTGAAGCTTTCTTT
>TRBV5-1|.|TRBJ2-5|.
CASTPGSETQYF
TGCGCCAGCACCCCGGGGAGTGAGACCCAGTACTTC
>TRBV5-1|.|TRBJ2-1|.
CASSLGPGVSRNEQFF
TGCGCCAGCAGCTTGGGTCCAGGCGTCTCCAGGAATGAGCAGTTCTTC
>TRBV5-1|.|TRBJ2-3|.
CASKYSDTPSTDTQYF
TGCGCCAGCAAATATTCGGACACCCCTAGCACAGATACGCAGTATTTT
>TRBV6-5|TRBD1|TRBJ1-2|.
CASIEDGDSHYGYTF
TGTGCCAGCATCGAAGACGGGGACAGCCACTATGGCTACACCTTC
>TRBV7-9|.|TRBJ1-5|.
CASSELTGPSQPQHF
TGTGCCAGCAGCGAACTGACAGGCCCCAGTCAGCCCCAGCATTTT
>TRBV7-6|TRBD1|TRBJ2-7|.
CASSRGTGQGSYEQYF
TGTGCCAGCAGCCGGGGAACCGGACAGGGTTCCTACGAGCAGTACTTC
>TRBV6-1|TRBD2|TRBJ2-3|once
CASSPSGTSTDTQYF
TGTGCCAGCAGTCCTAGCGGAACTAGCACAGATACGCAGTATTTT
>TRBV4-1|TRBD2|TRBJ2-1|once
CASSHSSGGAYNEQFF
TGCGCCAGCAGCCATTCGAGCGGGGGCGCTTACAATGAGCAGTTCTTC
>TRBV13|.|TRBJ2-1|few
CASSPPRGEQFF
TGTGCCAGCAGCCCCCCTAGAGGTGAGCAGTTCTTC
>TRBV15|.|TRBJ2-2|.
CATGLNTGELFF
TGTGCCACTGGGCTAAACACCGGGGAGCTGTTTTTT
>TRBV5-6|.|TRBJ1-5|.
CASSLGPSGNQPQHF
TGTGCCAGCAGCTTGGGGCCCAGCGGCAATCAGCCCCAGCATTTT
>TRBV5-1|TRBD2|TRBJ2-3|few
CASSLGRGAADTQYF
TGCGCCAGCAGCTTGGGGCGGGGGGCCGCAGATACGCAGTATTTT
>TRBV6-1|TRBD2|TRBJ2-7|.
CASSEWGGDTYEQYF
TGTGCCAGCAGTGAGTGGGGGGGAGACACCTACGAGCAGTACTTC
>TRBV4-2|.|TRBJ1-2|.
CASSRGRGDNYGYTF
TGTGCCAGCAGTAGAGGGAGGGGGGATAACTATGGCTACACCTTC
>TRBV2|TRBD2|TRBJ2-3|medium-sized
CASSQVGGGAADTQYF
TGTGCCAGCAGTCAGGTCGGCGGGGGGGCCGCAGATACGCAGTATTTT
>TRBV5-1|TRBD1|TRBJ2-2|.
CASSLTGQGAGGELFF
TGCGCCAGCAGCTTGACAGGACAGGGGGCAGGCGGGGAGCTGTTTTTT
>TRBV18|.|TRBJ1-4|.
CASSPDRTNEKLFF
TGTGCCAGCTCACCCGACAGAACTAATGAAAAACTGTTTTTT
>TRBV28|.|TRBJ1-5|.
CASSFQGSNQPQHF
TGTGCCAGCAGTTTCCAGGGTAGCAATCAGCCCCAGCATTTT
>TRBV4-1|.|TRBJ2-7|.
CASSQRVAGTYEQYF
TGCGCCAGCAGCCAAAGAGTCGCAGGGACCTACGAGCAGTACTTC
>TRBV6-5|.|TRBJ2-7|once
CASANGWQGSVEQYF
TGTGCCAGCGCAAATGGGTGGCAGGGGAGCGTCGAGCAGTACTTC
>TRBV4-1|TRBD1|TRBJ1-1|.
CASSQPGQRCEAFF
TGCGCCAGCAGCCAACCGGGACAGCGTTGTGAAGCTTTCTTT
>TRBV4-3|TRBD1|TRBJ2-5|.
CASSRQGAGETQYF
TGCGCCAGCAGCCGCCAGGGGGCGGGAGAGACCCAGTACTTC
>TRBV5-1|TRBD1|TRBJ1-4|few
CASSLGDSNEKLFF
TGCGCCAGCAGCTTGGGGGACAGTAATGAAAAACTGTTTTTT
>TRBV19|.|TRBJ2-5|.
CASSIGGANQETQYF
TGTGCCAGTAGTATTGGAGGGGCAAACCAAGAGACCCAGTACTTC
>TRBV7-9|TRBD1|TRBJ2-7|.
CSSSAGTAYEQYF
TGTTCCAGCAGCGCCGGGACAGCCTACGAGCAGTACTTC
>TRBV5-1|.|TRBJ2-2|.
CASSLMRGGTGELFF
TGCGCCAGCAGCTTGATGAGGGGGGGGACCGGGGAGCTGTTTTTT
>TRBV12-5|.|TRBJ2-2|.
CASGQTENTGELFF
TGTGCTAGTGGCCAGACTGAAAACACCGGGGAGCTGTTTTTT
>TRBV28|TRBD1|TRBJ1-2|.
CASSYHMTGASYTF
TGTGCCAGCAGTTACCACATGACAGGGGCAAGCTACACCTTC